The present T cell receptor beta chain was sequenced within a study of sequential checkpoint blockade in melanoma. In its sample, this clone was seen a few times. Sample treatment: randomized to nivolumab then ipilimumab (arm A) or the reverse (arm B). V shed 6 bases and J shed 0 bases, with 7 bases lying between them. Germline CDR1 MNHGY, CDR2 SAAAGT. This CDR3 is built from 13 residues. Some clones are missing from TCRdb's copy, which holds only in-frame ones; the method was immunoSEQ multiplex PCR. The data contain about 6,400 clones, over 15% of them singletons. Material: tumor tissue (inferred from file names), obtained from a patient given nivolumab and ipilimumab in sequence. This TCR was recovered from a human donor with melanoma. The chain joins TRBV6-8 to TRBJ2-3, with D perhaps TRBD2 (5 bases). CDR3 nucleotides: TGTGCCAGCAGAGCGGACAGCACAGATACGCAGTATTTT. Its protein is CASRADSTDTQYF.